This T cell receptor beta chain stems from a study of blood T cell repertoires in COVID-19. Study-level background: The United States, Italy and Spain supplied acute and convalescent COVID-19 samples.

The data were produced by immunoSEQ multiplex PCR, yet TCRdb's version contains in-frame clones alone and is incomplete. This table has 150,000 to 200,000 clones, roughly 85% appearing once. Germline assignment: CDR1 LNHNV and CDR2 YYDKDF (reference sequence). CDR3 length: 17 amino acids. V gave up 0 bases and J gave up 4 bases, with 16 bases separating them. The receptor comes from a woman aged 18-30 years who had recovered from COVID-19. Sequencing was carried out using PBMCs or T cells enriched from blood (not recorded which). V and J are TRBV15 and TRBJ1-3, with D possibly matching TRBD1 (6 bases). CDR3 nucleotide sequence: TGTGCCACCAGCAGAGATCTGGGGGGGGCAGAGGGAAACACCATATATTTT. Its protein is CATSRDLGGAEGNTIYF.